Listed here is a single TCR beta chain. Its antigen is still unknown. No base-level quality is on record; no much larger clone is a single base apart. The trial excluded patients who had a history of autoimmune disease or who were on systemic immunosuppression. Peripheral blood for TCR sequencing was drawn from every dose cohort at baseline, at cycle 4 day 1 and at cycle 7 day 1. Samples came from an open-label, multicenter, first-in-human phase I dose-escalation trial of ivuxolimab. Adults with locally advanced or metastatic head and neck squamous cell, hepatocellular, melanoma or renal cell carcinoma were enrolled in the trial. Before TCR sequencing, CD4+ and CD8+ T cells were separately sorted from peripheral blood. The data originate from a study of OX40 agonist ivuxolimab in advanced cancers. Context from the whole study: Ivuxolimab, which targeted the costimulatory receptor OX40 (CD134), was an agonistic, fully human IgG2 monoclonal antibody. The monotherapy dose-escalation portion (N ≈ 50 patients) of the phase I ivuxolimab trial is reported in the paper. The purpose of peripheral TCRbeta sequencing was to test whether ivuxolimab changed TCR sequence diversity and led to clonal T-cell expansion. Intravenous ivuxolimab was administered to patients every 2 weeks at six dose levels: 0.01, 0.1, 0.3, 1.5, 3 and 10 mg/kg. Partial responses were achieved by three dose-escalation patients, of whom one had hepatocellular carcinoma and two had cutaneous melanoma. In the dose-escalation cohort, 82.7% of patients were male, and the mean age was approximately 55 years, with a range of roughly 20 to 80. Prior anti-PD-1, anti-PD-L1 or anti-CTLA-4 therapy was permitted, and checkpoint inhibitors had been received by less than 45% of dose-escalation patients. Of the roughly 50 dose-escalation patients, hepatocellular carcinoma was present in 19, melanoma in approximately 15, renal cell carcinoma in 9 and head and neck cancer in 9. What the authors observed across the whole study: On average, CD8+ T cells showed more expanded clones than CD4+ T cells after ivuxolimab. At doses of 0.1 to 3.0 mg/kg, clonal expansion of both CD4+ and CD8+ blood T cells was observed from baseline to week 6. Antigen specificity was not determined for the clonally expanded peripheral T cells. In the 0.1-3.0 mg/kg groups, partial responders had among the lowest normalized peripheral clonal expansion, particularly in CD8+ T cells. Low levels of normalized T-cell clonal expansion were also seen in some patients who did not respond.

CDR1 LNHDA and CDR2 SQIVND were looked up in the germline V gene (reference sequence). Measured from the cysteine to the phenylalanine, the CDR3 is 16 residues long. Of all the DNA, just the CDR3 is kept, 48 bases in frame from base 1. V is pared back by 6 bases and J by 7 bases, with 21 bases lying between the germline termini. Genomic DNA was extracted from sorted cells for sequencing of the TCRbeta CDR3 region. The immunoSEQ Assay was used for sequencing of TCRbeta CDR3 regions. Imported from immuneACCESS, the table was reduced by TCRdb to in-frame sequences with V and J called. These copies leave out some clones; in studies compared against another copy, an unresolved V gene accounts for under half, and the cause of the remainder is not known. The sample table shows about 62,000 clones, and roughly 85% are seen once. The leading ten clones occupy about 4.2% of the sample.

This TCR was recovered from an adult with an advanced solid tumor such as melanoma, head and neck, liver or kidney cancer. The rearranged segments are TRBV19 and TRBJ1-4, and the D gene may be TRBD1, 6 bases matching. This sample comprised CD4+ or CD8+ T cells sorted from blood, obtained in a trial of the OX40 agonist ivuxolimab. The DNA sequence is given as TGTGCCAGTAGCAACCGCGCACAGGGTGGGGGTGAAAAACTGTTTTTT. This gives the protein CASSNRAQGGGEKLFF.